The 20 T cell receptor beta chains below all came from one sample that was sequenced in a study of read filtering for tumor transcriptome and immune sequencing. This library used about 360 ng RNA and molecular barcoded adaptors spanning alpha/delta and beta/gamma chains. In TCRdb, the reads were re-called with MiXCR into one record per CDR3 protein. The sample consists of approximately 61,000 distinct CDR3 sequences, around 21% of them appearing once. Sequenced input: a population of CD138-negative cells sorted from bone marrow. The receptor source for this set is a donor aged 40 or over with multiple myeloma.

The sample holds many counts of this clonotype. J is TRBJ2-7 and V is TRBV7-3, with D perhaps TRBD2 (7 bases). This CDR3 spans 15 amino acids. Per the germline V gene, CDR1 is SGHTA and CDR2 is FQGTGA. V shed 2 bases and J shed 3 bases, with 14 bases lying between them. The CDR3 DNA is TGTGCCAGCAGCTTATCCGGGGGGCCCCTCTACGAGCAGTACTTC. It codes for CASSLSGGPLYEQYF. The full variable domain, with the rest looked up from reference TRBV7-3 and TRBJ2-7, is GAGVSQTPSNKVTEKGKYVELRCDPISGHTALYWYRQSLGQGPEFLIYFQGTGAADDSGLPNDRFFAVRPEGSVSTLKIQRTERGDSAVYLCASSLSGGPLYEQYFGPGTRLTVT.

The gene calls are TRBV10-3 and TRBJ2-3, with no clear D. The ends were cut back, 4 bases at V and 9 bases at J, with 11 bases in the middle. The CDR3 consists of 12 residues. Germline V gives CDR1 ENHRY, CDR2 SYGVKD. The CDR3 region is CAISGETVTQYF. Written as DNA, the CDR3 is TGTGCCATCAGTGGGGAAACAGTAACGCAGTATTTT.

This chain uses TRBV7-3 with TRBJ2-3; D remains ambiguous. The CDR3 is 14 residues long. Germline loops: CDR1 SGHTA, CDR2 FQGTGA. V lost 3 bases and J 0 bases, leaving 7 bases between the germline ends. CDR3 region: CASSFRSSTDTQYF. The CDR3 DNA follows: TGTGCCAGCAGCTTCAGGTCTAGCACAGATACGCAGTATTTT.

This clonotype was counted many times. The chain uses TRBV18 and TRBJ1-1; no clear D. CDR1 and CDR2 from the germline V gene are KGHSH and LQKENI. This CDR3 contains 14 residues. V lost 1 base and J 3 bases, leaving 9 bases between the germline ends. The CDR3 coding sequence is TGTGCCAGCTCACCACTCATCGGGCACACTGAAGCTTTCTTT. This gives the protein CASSPLIGHTEAFF.

This clonotype was counted at least ten times. The chain carries TRBV7-3 and TRBJ2-6, with D hard to call. The CDR3 extends over 13 amino acids. Germline assignment: CDR1 SGHTA and CDR2 FQGTGA. The V gene lost 1 base and the J gene lost 3 bases, with 1 base spanning the gap. CDR3 nucleotides: TGTGCCAGCAGCTTAATTGGGGCCAACGTCCTGACTTTC. As protein: CASSLIGANVLTF.

This clonotype was counted only a few times. This chain uses TRBV10-3 with TRBJ1-1; D may be TRBD1 (5 bases). This CDR3 contains 15 residues. From germline, CDR1 is ENHRY and CDR2 SYGVKD. Trimming left V 10 bases short and J 0 bases short, with 18 bases between. The CDR3 region has the DNA TGTGCCACCCGCCGGGGGGACGGTATGAACACTGAAGCTTTCTTT. This codes for CATRRGDGMNTEAFF.

The table lists this clonotype with many counts. This rearrangement joins TRBV5-1 to TRBJ1-1; D possibly corresponds to TRBD1 (5 bases). Germline loops: CDR1 SGHRS, CDR2 YFSETQ. The V gene lost 4 bases and the J gene lost 2 bases, with 15 bases spanning the gap. CDR3 length equals 15 residues. The CDR3 is CASSRDQGLNTEAFF. The CDR3, as DNA: TGCGCCAGCAGCCGGGACCAGGGACTCAACACTGAAGCTTTCTTT.

This clonotype was recorded at least ten times. The chain links TRBV29-1 to TRBJ2-7; maybe TRBD1 (5 bases). Trimming removed 4 bases at V and 7 bases at J, with 14 bases between. Germline V gene data show CDR1 as SQVTM and CDR2 as ANQGSEA. This CDR3 comprises 12 residues. CDR3 in amino acids: CSVGSGNREQYF. The CDR3 DNA sequence: TGCAGCGTTGGGTCAGGGAATCGGGAGCAGTACTTC.

This clonotype was picked up many times. The chain recombines TRBV7-6 with TRBJ2-5, with 9 bases identical to TRBD1. Germline CDR1 reads SGHVS; CDR2 reads FNYEAQ. The CDR3 is made up of 13 amino acids. J lost 6 bases, V lost 3 bases, and 2 bases had no gene match. The CDR3 loop reads CASSFGQGKTQYF. The CDR3 region has the DNA TGTGCCAGCAGCTTCGGACAGGGGAAGACCCAGTACTTC. The entire variable domain, with the rest obtained from reference TRBV7-6 and TRBJ2-5, is as follows: GAGVSQSPRYKVTKRGQDVALRCDPISGHVSLYWYRQALGQGPEFLTYFNYEAQQDKSGLPNDRFSAERPEGSISTLTIQRTEQRDSAMYRCASSFGQGKTQYFGPGTRLLVL.

This clonotype was found many times. This chain links TRBV6-6 with TRBJ1-5; 7 bases fit TRBD1. V lost 6 bases to trimming and J lost 6 bases; unmatched junction nucleotides: 14. The V gene's germline CDR1 is MNHNY and CDR2 SVGAGI (reference sequence). This CDR3 contains 16 residues. CDR3 nucleotides: TGTGCCAGCAGGCGAAATGCAGGGGGTGCGAGTCAGCCCCAGCATTTT. Its translation is CASRRNAGGASQPQHF.

Many counts were recorded for this clonotype. The chain has TRBV15 and TRBJ2-5, with D tentatively TRBD1 (5 bases). The CDR3 runs to 16 residues. The germline V gene encodes CDR1 LNHNV and CDR2 YYDKDF (reference sequence). V lost 0 bases and J lost 3, with 14 bases in between. For the CDR3, the DNA is TGTGCCACCAGCAGAGATAGTGTGGCAGGGAAAGAGACCCAGTACTTC. This encodes CATSRDSVAGKETQYF.

This clonotype was counted at least ten times. V and J are TRBV4-1 and TRBJ2-5, with TRBD2 identical over 10 bases. After removal of 1 base from V and 5 bases from J, the junction contained 7 bases not matched to a gene. CDR3 length equals 16 residues. CDR1 and CDR2 from the germline V gene are MGHRA and YSYEKL. Here the CDR3 reads CASSQVSGGPLETQYF. The CDR3 nucleotides read TGCGCCAGCAGCCAAGTTAGCGGGGGGCCCTTGGAGACCCAGTACTTC.

As regards this clonotype: The junction departs from the called germline gene at one end, perhaps through a read error. This chain joins TRBV28 and TRBJ1-2; 12 bases line up with TRBD1. Germline V gives CDR1 MDHEN, CDR2 SYDVKM. This CDR3 comprises 17 residues. CDR3 bases: TGTGCCAGCAGCCCACCCGGGCGGGGACAGGGGGCCTATGGCCACACCTTC. This sequence encodes CASSPPGRGQGAYGHTF.

There are many counts of this clonotype. The rearrangement links TRBV3-1 to TRBJ2-6; D is unresolved. The length of the CDR3 is 16 residues. The germline gives CDR1 LGHDT, CDR2 YNNKEL (reference sequence). Trimming left V 0 bases short and J 1 base short, with 7 bases between. CDR3: CASSQDRSSGANVLTF. CDR3 bases: TGTGCCAGCAGCCAAGATCGTAGTTCTGGGGCCAACGTCCTGACTTTC.

This clonotype was found once. This clone may be a read error of a much larger clone one base away. V usage is TRBV20-1 and J usage is TRBJ1-1; no clear D gene. Germline values: CDR1 DFQATT, CDR2 SNEGSKA (reference sequence). V dropped 7 bases and J dropped 0 bases, with 12 bases sitting between them. The CDR3 runs 13 residues. Written as DNA, the CDR3 is TGCAGTGACGGGGAGGCAGTGAACACTGAAGCTTTCTTT. It specifies CSDGEAVNTEAFF.

Judged by abundance, this clonotype is medium-sized (0.01 to 0.1%). The chain joins TRBV4-1 to TRBJ2-1, with 14 bases lining up with TRBD2. Germline CDR1 MGHRA, CDR2 YSYEKL. Unmatched junction bases numbered 3, after V lost 4 bases and J lost 4 bases. CDR3 length equals 16 residues. CDR3 in DNA: TGCGCCAGCAGCCGTCGGACTAGCGGGGGGTACAATGAGCAGTTCTTC. As protein: CASSRRTSGGYNEQFF.

The table lists this clonotype with many counts. The DNA of the CDR3 is TGCGCCAGCAGCCAAGGGCGGGGAACGGATCAGCCCCAGCATTTT. Translation gives CASSQGRGTDQPQHF. The chain carries TRBV4-1 and TRBJ1-5, with D unresolved. Germline lookup yields CDR1 MGHRA and CDR2 YSYEKL. The length of the CDR3 is 15 residues. Deletions cut 1 base from V and 5 bases from J, with 12 bases between.

This clonotype was seen a few times. The chain links TRBV20-1 to TRBJ2-7; D might be TRBD1 (6 bases). Trimming removed 1 base at V and 6 bases at J, with 16 bases between. The CDR3 spans 14 residues. Per germline, CDR1 DFQATT and CDR2 SNEGSKA (reference sequence). The DNA of the CDR3 is TGCAGTGCTAGAGCTTTTGGGGGCGCGGGCGAGCAGTACTTC. Translated, it gives CSARAFGGAGEQYF.

The sample holds many counts of this clonotype. The chain is built from TRBV7-6 and TRBJ1-6; 9 bases map to TRBD1. The germline V gene has CDR1 SGHVS and CDR2 FNYEAQ. V shed 2 bases, J shed 8 bases, and the junction held 1 base outside the gene matches. CDR3 length: 14 amino acids. The CDR3 coding sequence is TGTGCCAGCAGCTTAAGGACAGGGGATTCACCCCTCCACTTT. It codes for CASSLRTGDSPLHF.

The CDR3 DNA reads TGCAGCGTTGGTGGGGCTAGCGGGAGGGCCTCCGAGCAGTACTTC. Its protein is CSVGGASGRASEQYF. V and J are TRBV29-1 and TRBJ2-7; 12 nucleotides align to TRBD2. The CDR3 length is 15 residues. Germline V CDR1 and CDR2: SQVTM, ANQGSEA. Trimming cost V 4 bases and J 6 bases; bases outside gene matches: 10.